One sample yielded the 21 T cell receptor beta chains listed below, sequenced in a study of blood T cell repertoires in COVID-19. TCRdb's table, derived via immunoSEQ multiplex PCR, lists solely in-frame clones and lacks some. Counted here are approximately 90,000 clones, around nine tenths occurring once; the ten biggest clones make up approximately 5%. The sample comprised peripheral blood. The receptors shown here come from a woman of 80 years or more with acute or convalescent COVID-19.

The V call is TRBV28, the J call TRBJ2-1; no definite D call. The CDR3 runs to 15 residues. CDR1 and CDR2 (germline): MDHEN, SYDVKM. Deletions cut 5 bases from V and 4 bases from J, with 15 bases between. CDR3 nucleotide sequence: TGTGCCAGCAGTCCCCAGGCGTTTGTTTACAATGAGCAGTTCTTC. Its translation is CASSPQAFVYNEQFF.

This chain connects TRBV6-4 to TRBJ1-5, with no clear D. V lost 3 bases and J lost 6, with 9 bases in between. In germline, CDR1 is MRHNA, CDR2 SNTAGT. The CDR3 length is 13 residues. CDR3 coding DNA: TGTGCCAGCAGTGAAGGAGTGGGTCAGCCCCAGCATTTT. Its protein product is CASSEGVGQPQHF.

The J gene is TRBJ1-1, the V gene TRBV5-1; D call uncertain. The CDR3 totals 15 residues. V shed 0 bases and J shed 0 bases, with 9 bases lying between them. CDR1 is SGHRS, CDR2 YFSETQ, per germline. CDR3: CASSLGPGMNTEAFF. CDR3 bases: TGCGCCAGCAGCTTGGGGCCGGGAATGAACACTGAAGCTTTCTTT.

The chain joins TRBV15 to TRBJ2-3; perhaps TRBD1 as D (6 bases). The germline V and J ends were trimmed by 0 bases and 3 bases, with 10 bases remaining between them. Germline lookup yields CDR1 LNHNV and CDR2 YYDKDF (reference sequence). The CDR3 consists of 15 residues. The CDR3 DNA is TGTGCCACCAGCAGAGACAGGGGTCGGACAGATACGCAGTATTTT. It yields the protein CATSRDRGRTDTQYF. Combining the CDR3 with reference TRBV15 and TRBJ2-3 gives the whole variable domain DAMVIQNPRYQVTQFGKPVTLSCSQTLNHNVMYWYQQKSSQAPKLLFHYYDKDFNNEADTPDNFQSRRPNTSFCFLDIRSPGLGDTAMYLCATSRDRGRTDTQYFGPGTRLTVL.

As to this clone: Different DNA sequences within this sample yield the same CDR3. The chain joins TRBV6-5 to TRBJ2-7; D uncertain. Germline V gives CDR1 MNHEY, CDR2 SVGAGI. Trimming stripped 0 bases from V and 2 bases from J, with 5 bases between. The CDR3 has 13 residues. CDR3 DNA: TGTGCCAGCAGTTACTCCGGAGCCTACGAGCAGTACTTC. Its protein is CASSYSGAYEQYF.

The rearrangement links TRBV5-1 to TRBJ1-1; weak D call: TRBD1 (6 bases). Germline loops: CDR1 SGHRS, CDR2 YFSETQ. V gave up 1 base and J gave up 0 bases, with 13 bases separating them. The CDR3 consists of 16 residues. The DNA of the CDR3 is TGCGCCAGCAGCTTGATCGCACAGGGCATGAACACTGAAGCTTTCTTT. It yields the protein CASSLIAQGMNTEAFF.

This chain uses TRBV29-1 with TRBJ1-1; no firm D call. Trimming removed 5 bases at V and 1 base at J, with 11 bases between. The CDR3 is made up of 13 amino acids. CDR1 is SQVTM, CDR2 ANQGSEA, per germline. The CDR3 is CSVTKRENTEAFF. The DNA of the CDR3 is TGCAGCGTTACCAAGAGGGAGAACACTGAAGCTTTCTTT.

Details on this clone: The sample contains more than one DNA sequence encoding this CDR3. V gene TRBV18 combines with J gene TRBJ1-1; 7 positions agree with TRBD1. The J segment lost 1 base and the V segment lost 1 base, leaving 3 bases of the junction unmatched. Germline CDR1 and CDR2: KGHSH and LQKENI. The CDR3 loop spans 15 amino acids. The CDR3 sequence: CASSPLGTANTEAFF. CDR3 DNA sequence: TGTGCCAGCTCACCACTCGGGACAGCGAACACTGAAGCTTTCTTT.

This clone was observed once. The rearrangement joins TRBV9 to TRBJ1-1; possibly TRBD1 for D (6 bases). The CDR3 length is 13 residues. V lost 5 bases to trimming and J lost 0 bases, with 8 bases between them. CDR1 and CDR2 from the germline V gene are SGDLS and YYNGEE. CDR3: CASRQGLNTEAFF. CDR3 in DNA: TGTGCCAGCAGGCAGGGGTTGAACACTGAAGCTTTCTTT.

The chain links TRBV2 to TRBJ2-7, with 7 nucleotides matching TRBD1. Germline-derived CDR1 and CDR2 are SNHLY and FYNNEI. This CDR3 comprises 18 residues. J was trimmed by 3 bases and V by 4 bases; bases with no gene match: 18. CDR3 loop: CASSGAVRDLGGYYEQYF. The CDR3 DNA reads as TGTGCCAGCAGTGGTGCCGTCCGGGACCTAGGGGGCTACTACGAGCAGTACTTC.

The gene calls are TRBV5-1 and TRBJ2-5; D possibly corresponds to TRBD2 (5 bases). Germline CDR1 is SGHRS and CDR2 is YFSETQ. This CDR3 region has 13 residues. V shed 7 bases and J shed 0 bases, with 10 bases lying between them. The CDR3 sequence: CASAVGDQETQYF. In nucleotides, the CDR3 is TGCGCCAGCGCGGTCGGGGACCAAGAGACCCAGTACTTC.

V is TRBV2 and J is TRBJ1-5; D gene unclear. The CDR3 runs to 14 residues. V lost 6 bases and J 0 bases, leaving 9 bases between the germline ends. Germline CDR1 SNHLY, CDR2 FYNNEI. Here the CDR3 reads CASRTRHSNQPQHF. Written as DNA, the CDR3 is TGTGCCAGCAGAACTAGACATAGCAATCAGCCCCAGCATTTT.

The chain links TRBV9 to TRBJ1-1; D is possibly TRBD1 (6 bases). Looked up from germline, CDR1 is SGDLS and CDR2 is YYNGEE. Trimming removed 0 bases from V and 4 bases from J, with 13 bases in between. The CDR3 covers 15 residues. CDR3 residues: CASSVEGGARTEAFF. The CDR3 DNA follows: TGTGCCAGCAGCGTAGAGGGGGGGGCCCGCACTGAAGCTTTCTTT.

This chain links TRBV27 with TRBJ1-2; D gene uncertain. CDR1 and CDR2 from the germline V gene are MNHEY and SMNVEV (reference sequence). Deletions cut 3 bases from V and 4 bases from J, with 12 bases between. The CDR3 spans 14 residues. The CDR3 DNA sequence: TGTGCCAGCAGTTTCCGGAGGGCCACCTATGGCTACACCTTC. Protein: CASSFRRATYGYTF.

In nucleotides, the CDR3 is TGTGCCAGCAGCCGAGTCCTAGCGGGAGCCTACAATGAGCAGTTCTTC. Protein product: CASSRVLAGAYNEQFF. The chain couples TRBV11-2 to TRBJ2-1; TRBD2 agrees at 10 bases. In germline, CDR1 is SGHAT, CDR2 FQNNGV. CDR3 length equals 16 residues. The junction had 6 bases not matched to a gene; V was cut back by 5 bases and J by 2 bases.

The rearrangement joins TRBV10-2 to TRBJ1-1, with D possibly being TRBD1 (6 bases). V was shortened by 5 bases and J by 0 bases, with 10 bases between the two germline ends. Germline CDR1 is WSHSY and CDR2 is SAAADI. This CDR3 contains 14 residues. The CDR3 bases are TGCGCCAGCAGTTTACAGGGCTTGAACACTGAAGCTTTCTTT. Translation gives CASSLQGLNTEAFF.

V gene TRBV3-1 (or the pseudogene TRBV3-2) combines with J gene TRBJ1-1, with D hard to call. CDR1 and CDR2 from the germline V gene are LGHDT and YNNKEL (reference sequence). The germline V and J ends were trimmed by 2 bases and 8 bases, with 9 bases remaining between them. CDR3 size: 12 residues. The CDR3 loop is CASSQLWSEAFF. DNA for the CDR3: TGTGCCAGCAGCCAACTATGGTCCGAAGCTTTCTTT.

This clone occurred once. Other nucleotide sequences in the sample specify the same CDR3. The chain combines TRBV2 with TRBJ1-2; 7 positions match TRBD1. The germline V gene encodes CDR1 SNHLY and CDR2 FYNNEI. The CDR3 contains 14 residues. V lost 6 bases, J lost 0 bases, and 4 bases stayed unmatched. The CDR3 loop reads CASSRDSTNYGYTF. CDR3 DNA: TGTGCCAGCAGCCGGGACAGTACTAACTATGGCTACACCTTC.

V and J are TRBV19 and TRBJ1-1; a weak D match, TRBD1 (6 bases). Germline V lookup: CDR1 LNHDA, CDR2 SQIVND (reference sequence). This CDR3 has 16 residues. Trimming stripped 2 bases from V and 0 bases from J, with 13 bases between. The CDR3 coding sequence is TGTGCCAGTAGTATACAACACAACAGGGTGAACACTGAAGCTTTCTTT. It yields the protein CASSIQHNRVNTEAFF.

The gene calls are TRBV5-8 and TRBJ1-5, with TRBD1 matching over 7 bases. V gave up 3 bases and J gave up 3 bases; unmatched junction bases: 6. This CDR3 is 15 amino acids long. Germline CDR1 and CDR2: SGHTS and YDEGEE. Here the CDR3 reads CASSWGDRDNQPQHF. The CDR3 nucleotides are TGTGCCAGCAGCTGGGGAGACAGGGACAATCAGCCCCAGCATTTT.

This sequence joins TRBV6-1 and TRBJ1-5; no firm D call. V lost 0 bases, J lost 2 bases, and 8 bases lay in between. Per germline, CDR1 MNHNS and CDR2 SASEGT. There are 15 residues in the CDR3. This chain's CDR3 is CASSEALPGNQPQHF. The CDR3, as DNA: TGTGCCAGCAGTGAAGCGCTTCCAGGCAATCAGCCCCAGCATTTT.